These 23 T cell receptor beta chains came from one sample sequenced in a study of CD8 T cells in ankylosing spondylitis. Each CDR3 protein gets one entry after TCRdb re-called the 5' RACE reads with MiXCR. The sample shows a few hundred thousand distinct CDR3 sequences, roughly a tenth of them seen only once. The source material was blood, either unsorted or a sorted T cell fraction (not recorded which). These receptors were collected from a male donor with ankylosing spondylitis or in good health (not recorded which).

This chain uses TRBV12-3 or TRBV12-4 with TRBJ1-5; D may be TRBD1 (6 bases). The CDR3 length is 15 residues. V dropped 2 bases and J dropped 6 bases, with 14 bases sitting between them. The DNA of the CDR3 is TGTGCCAGCAGTTTAATTTCTTGGGGGCCTCAGCCCCAGCATTTT. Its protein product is CASSLISWGPQPQHF.

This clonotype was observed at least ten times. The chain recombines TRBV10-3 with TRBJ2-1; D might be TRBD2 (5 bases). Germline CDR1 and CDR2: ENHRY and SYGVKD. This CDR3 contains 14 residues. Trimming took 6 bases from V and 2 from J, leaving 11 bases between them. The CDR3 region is CAISGERAYNEQFF. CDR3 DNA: TGTGCCATCAGCGGGGAACGAGCCTACAATGAGCAGTTCTTC.

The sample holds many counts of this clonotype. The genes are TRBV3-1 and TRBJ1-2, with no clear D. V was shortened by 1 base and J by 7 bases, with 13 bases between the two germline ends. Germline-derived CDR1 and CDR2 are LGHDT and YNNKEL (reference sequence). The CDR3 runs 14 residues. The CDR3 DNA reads TGTGCCAGCAGCCAAGTTGAAGGGAAAGCTGGCTACACCTTC. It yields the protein CASSQVEGKAGYTF.

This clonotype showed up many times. The CDR3 sequence is CAISESISHSYNEQFF. CDR3 coding DNA: TGTGCCATCAGTGAGTCAATCTCCCACTCCTACAATGAGCAGTTCTTC. The chain has TRBV10-3 and TRBJ2-1; D not resolved. The CDR3 has 16 amino acids. The V gene lost 0 bases and the J gene lost 0 bases, with 9 bases spanning the gap. From germline, CDR1 is ENHRY and CDR2 SYGVKD.

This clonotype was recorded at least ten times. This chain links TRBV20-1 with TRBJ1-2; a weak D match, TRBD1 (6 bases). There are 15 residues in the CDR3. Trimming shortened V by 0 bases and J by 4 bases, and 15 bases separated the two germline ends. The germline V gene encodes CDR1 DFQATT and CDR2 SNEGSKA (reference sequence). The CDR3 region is CSARDTTGSSYGYTF. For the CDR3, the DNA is TGCAGTGCTAGAGACACAACAGGGTCTAGCTATGGCTACACCTTC.

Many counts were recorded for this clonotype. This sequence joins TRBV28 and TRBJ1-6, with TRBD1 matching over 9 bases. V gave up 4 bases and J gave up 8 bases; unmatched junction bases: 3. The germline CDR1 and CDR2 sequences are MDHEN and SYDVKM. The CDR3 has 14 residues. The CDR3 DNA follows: TGTGCCAGCAGTTCGGGACAGGGCGATTCACCCCTCCACTTT. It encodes CASSSGQGDSPLHF.

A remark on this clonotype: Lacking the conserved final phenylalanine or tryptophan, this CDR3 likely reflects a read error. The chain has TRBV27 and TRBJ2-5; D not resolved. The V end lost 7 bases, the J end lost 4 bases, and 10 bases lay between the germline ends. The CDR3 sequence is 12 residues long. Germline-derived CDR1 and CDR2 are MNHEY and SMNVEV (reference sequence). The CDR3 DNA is TGTGCCAGCAACCGCCTAGGAGAGACCCAGTACTCC. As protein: CASNRLGETQYS.

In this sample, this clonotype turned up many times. The CDR3 loop is CASSFTGGTPYGYTF. DNA for the CDR3: TGTGCCAGCAGTTTCACAGGGGGTACACCCTATGGCTACACCTTC. V gene TRBV2 combines with J gene TRBJ1-2; 8 bases agree with TRBD1. Per germline, CDR1 SNHLY and CDR2 FYNNEI. This CDR3 region has 15 residues. The V gene end was trimmed by 5 bases and the J gene end by 4 bases; junction bases not matched to a gene: 9.

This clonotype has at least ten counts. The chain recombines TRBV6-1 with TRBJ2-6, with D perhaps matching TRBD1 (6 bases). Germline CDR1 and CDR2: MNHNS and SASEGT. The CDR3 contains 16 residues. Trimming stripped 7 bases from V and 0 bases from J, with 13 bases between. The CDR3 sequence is CASKGDLSSGANVLTF. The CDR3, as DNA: TGTGCCAGCAAGGGGGATCTTAGCTCTGGGGCCAACGTCCTGACTTTC.

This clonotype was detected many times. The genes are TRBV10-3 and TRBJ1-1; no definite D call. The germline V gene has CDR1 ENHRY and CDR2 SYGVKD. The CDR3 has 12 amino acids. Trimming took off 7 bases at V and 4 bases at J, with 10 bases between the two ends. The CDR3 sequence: CAITTPGTEAFF. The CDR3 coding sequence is TGTGCCATCACCACCCCAGGCACTGAAGCTTTCTTT.

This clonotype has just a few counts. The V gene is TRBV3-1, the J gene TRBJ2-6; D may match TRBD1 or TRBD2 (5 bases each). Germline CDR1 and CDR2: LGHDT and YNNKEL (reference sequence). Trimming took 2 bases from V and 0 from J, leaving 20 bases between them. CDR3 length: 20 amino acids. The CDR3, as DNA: TGTGCCAGCAGCCAAACCCCTCAGGGAGTCCTTTTCTCTGGGGCCAACGTCCTGACTTTC. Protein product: CASSQTPQGVLFSGANVLTF. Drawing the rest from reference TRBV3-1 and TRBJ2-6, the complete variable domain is DTAVSQTPKYLVTQMGNDKSIKCEQNLGHDTMYWYKQDSKKFLKIMFSYNNKELIINETVPNRFSPKSPDKAHLNLHINSLELGDSAVYFCASSQTPQGVLFSGANVLTFGAGSRLTVL.

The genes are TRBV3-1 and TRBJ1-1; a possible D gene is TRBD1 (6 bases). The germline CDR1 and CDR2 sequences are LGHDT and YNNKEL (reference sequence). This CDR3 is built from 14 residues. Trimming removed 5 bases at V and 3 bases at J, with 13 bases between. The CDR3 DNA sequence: TGTGCCAGCAGCTCAGGGGACGGGTACACTGAAGCTTTCTTT. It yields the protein CASSSGDGYTEAFF.

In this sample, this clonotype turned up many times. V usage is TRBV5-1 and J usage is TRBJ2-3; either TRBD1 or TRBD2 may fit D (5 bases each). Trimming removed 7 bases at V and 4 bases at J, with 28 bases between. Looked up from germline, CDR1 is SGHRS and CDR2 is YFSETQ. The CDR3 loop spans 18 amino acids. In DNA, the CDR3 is TGCGCCAGCTCAACCAACCCGGCCGGGGCGACCCAAGCAGATACGCAGTATTTT. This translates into CASSTNPAGATQADTQYF.

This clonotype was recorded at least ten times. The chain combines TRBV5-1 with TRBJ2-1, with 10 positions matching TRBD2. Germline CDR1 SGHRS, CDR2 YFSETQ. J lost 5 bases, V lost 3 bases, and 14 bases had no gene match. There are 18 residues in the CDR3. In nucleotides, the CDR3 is TGCGCCAGCAGCTGGAGGGTAGCGGGGGGCCTGGGGGACAATGAGCAGTTCTTC. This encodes CASSWRVAGGLGDNEQFF. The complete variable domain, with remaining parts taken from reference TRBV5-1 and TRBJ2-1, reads KAGVTQTPRYLIKTRGQQVTLSCSPISGHRSVSWYQQTPGQGLQFLFEYFSETQRNKGNFPGRFSGRQFSNSRSEMNVSTLELGDSALYLCASSWRVAGGLGDNEQFFGPGTRLTVL.

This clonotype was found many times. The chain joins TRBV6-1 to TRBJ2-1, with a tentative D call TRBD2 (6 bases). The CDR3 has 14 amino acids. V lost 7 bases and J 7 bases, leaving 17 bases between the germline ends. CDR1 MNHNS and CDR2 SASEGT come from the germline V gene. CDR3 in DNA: TGTGCCAGCACCGGGACTCGTTACAAGAATGAGCAGTTCTTC. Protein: CASTGTRYKNEQFF.

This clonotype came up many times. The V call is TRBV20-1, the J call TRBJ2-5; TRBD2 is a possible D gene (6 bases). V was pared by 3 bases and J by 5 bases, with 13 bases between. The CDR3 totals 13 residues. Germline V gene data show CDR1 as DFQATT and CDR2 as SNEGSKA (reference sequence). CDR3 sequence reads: CSASRGEGETQYF. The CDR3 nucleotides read TGCAGTGCTAGCCGCGGGGAAGGGGAGACCCAGTACTTC.

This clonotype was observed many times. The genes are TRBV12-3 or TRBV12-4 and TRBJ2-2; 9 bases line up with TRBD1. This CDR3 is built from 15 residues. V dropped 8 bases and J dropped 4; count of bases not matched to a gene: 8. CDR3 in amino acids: CASRPTGGFTGELFF. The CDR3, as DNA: TGTGCCAGCCGCCCCACAGGGGGCTTCACCGGGGAGCTGTTTTTT.

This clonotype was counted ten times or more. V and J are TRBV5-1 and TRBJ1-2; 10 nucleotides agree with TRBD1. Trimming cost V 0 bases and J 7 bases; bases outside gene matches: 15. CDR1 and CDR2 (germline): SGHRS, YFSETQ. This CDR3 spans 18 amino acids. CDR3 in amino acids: CASSLDGPSPGQGFGYTF. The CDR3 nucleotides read TGCGCCAGCAGCTTGGATGGTCCTTCGCCGGGACAGGGGTTTGGCTACACCTTC.

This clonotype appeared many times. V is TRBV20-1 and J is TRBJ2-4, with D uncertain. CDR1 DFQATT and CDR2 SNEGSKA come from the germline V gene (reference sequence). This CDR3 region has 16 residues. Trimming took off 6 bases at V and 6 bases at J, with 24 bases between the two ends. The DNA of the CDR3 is TGCAGTGCGCTCCACGGGTTCCTGCAGTTAGGAAACATTCAGTACTTC. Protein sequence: CSALHGFLQLGNIQYF.

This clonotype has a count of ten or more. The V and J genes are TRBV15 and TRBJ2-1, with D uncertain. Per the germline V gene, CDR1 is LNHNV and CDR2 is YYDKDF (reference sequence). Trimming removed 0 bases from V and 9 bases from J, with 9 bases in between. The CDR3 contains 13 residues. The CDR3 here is CATSRDTRGEQFF. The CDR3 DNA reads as TGTGCCACCAGCAGAGACACCCGAGGTGAGCAGTTCTTC.

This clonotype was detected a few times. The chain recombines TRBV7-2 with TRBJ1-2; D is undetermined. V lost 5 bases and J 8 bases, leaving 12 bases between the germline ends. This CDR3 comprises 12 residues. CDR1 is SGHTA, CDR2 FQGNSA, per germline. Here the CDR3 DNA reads TGTGCCAGCAGCGCCGAGGTTCGGGGCTACACCTTC. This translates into CASSAEVRGYTF. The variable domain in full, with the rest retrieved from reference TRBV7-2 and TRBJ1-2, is GAGVSQSPSNKVTEKGKDVELRCDPISGHTALYWYRQSLGQGLEFLIYFQGNSAPDKSGLPSDRFSAERTGGSVSTLTIQRTQQEDSAVYLCASSAEVRGYTFGSGTRLTVV.

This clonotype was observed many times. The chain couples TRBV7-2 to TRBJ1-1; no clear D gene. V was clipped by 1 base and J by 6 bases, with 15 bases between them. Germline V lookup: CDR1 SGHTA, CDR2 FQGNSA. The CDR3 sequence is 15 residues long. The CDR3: CASSLGIRPVPEAFF. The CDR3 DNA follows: TGTGCCAGCAGCTTAGGAATTAGGCCTGTCCCTGAAGCTTTCTTT. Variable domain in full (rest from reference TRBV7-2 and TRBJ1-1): GAGVSQSPSNKVTEKGKDVELRCDPISGHTALYWYRQSLGQGLEFLIYFQGNSAPDKSGLPSDRFSAERTGGSVSTLTIQRTQQEDSAVYLCASSLGIRPVPEAFFGQGTRLTVV.

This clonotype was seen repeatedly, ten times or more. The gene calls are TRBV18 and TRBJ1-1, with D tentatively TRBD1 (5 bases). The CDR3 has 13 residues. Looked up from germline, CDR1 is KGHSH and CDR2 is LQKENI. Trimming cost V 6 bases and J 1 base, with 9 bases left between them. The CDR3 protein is CASSGGGNTEAFF. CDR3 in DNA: TGTGCCAGCTCGGGCGGGGGGAACACTGAAGCTTTCTTT.